The 18 T cell receptor beta chains below all came from one sample that was sequenced in a study of regulatory T cells in long-lasting Graves disease (dated by TCRdb to the early 2020s). Library creation used multiplex PCR. The listed sequencing device is Illumina HiSeq 4000. CDR3 regions were amplified by Arm-PCR with iRepertoire HTBI primers to construct TCR beta libraries. TCRdb reprocessed the public reads (quality trimming at Q25 with fastp, clone calling with MiXCR) and kept in-frame beta chains. Every entry covers one CDR3 protein and lists the most common genes and DNA from its rows. The table for this sample lists 550,000 to 700,000 distinct CDR3 sequences; about 16% of them were counted only once. The ten top clones hold approximately 12% of the sample. The meaning of the sample's time point label: newly diagnosed GD, antithyroid drugs for less than 3 months. For both TCR sequencing and RNA sequencing, RNA was extracted from PBMCs in TRIzol.

These same records also appear under a second study, on T cells in Graves' hyperthyroidism and ophthalmopathy.

This specimen consisted of peripheral blood mononuclear cells (PBMCs), obtained at new diagnosis, from a patient treated with antithyroid drugs. The receptors were gathered from a man younger than 35 with Graves disease. Donor details come from another sample of the same person, matched by shared clones.

The chain uses TRBV5-1 and TRBJ2-7; 9 bases line up with TRBD2. CDR3 length: 17 residues. The germline V gene encodes CDR1 SGHRS and CDR2 YFSETQ. Trimming at V came to 0 bases and at J to 2 bases, leaving 9 bases not matched to a gene. CDR3 DNA sequence: TGCGCCAGCAGCTTGGTTGCGGGAGGGAAACTACCCTACGAGCAGTACTTC. Translating it yields CASSLVAGGKLPYEQYF. The full variable domain, rest sourced from reference TRBV5-1 and TRBJ2-7, is KAGVTQTPRYLIKTRGQQVTLSCSPISGHRSVSWYQQTPGQGLQFLFEYFSETQRNKGNFPGRFSGRQFSNSRSEMNVSTLELGDSALYLCASSLVAGGKLPYEQYFGPGTRLTVT.

This clonotype was seen a handful of times. This sequence joins TRBV7-9 and TRBJ1-1; the D gene is possibly TRBD1 (5 bases). This CDR3 spans 16 amino acids. V shed 2 bases and J shed 1 base, with 14 bases lying between them. Per the germline V gene, CDR1 is SEHNR and CDR2 is FQNEAQ (reference sequence). CDR3 DNA sequence: TGTGCCAGCAGCTTACCCCCAGGGACTGCGAACACTGAAGCTTTCTTT. It encodes CASSLPPGTANTEAFF.

With regard to this clonotype: One end of the junction varies from germline; a read error may be responsible. This chain connects TRBV7-9 to TRBJ2-7, with D perhaps matching TRBD1 (5 bases). Germline lookup yields CDR1 SEHNR and CDR2 FQNEAQ (reference sequence). The CDR3 spans 13 residues. The CDR3 reads CASSLTGGYEQHF. The CDR3 DNA reads as TGTGCCAGCAGCTTAACAGGTGGTTACGAGCAGCACTTC.

The chain recombines TRBV5-6 with TRBJ2-7; TRBD2 might be the D (7 bases). Deletions cut 4 bases from V and 1 base from J, with 18 bases between. CDR1 is SGHDT, CDR2 YYEEEE, per germline. The CDR3 has 16 amino acids. The CDR3 DNA reads as TGTGCCAGCAGCCGCGGACTAGGGGGGCTATCCTACGAGCAGTACTTC. Its protein product is CASSRGLGGLSYEQYF.

This clonotype came up a few times. V is TRBV10-2 and J is TRBJ2-5, with 9 bases identical to TRBD1. J was trimmed by 5 bases and V by 5 bases; bases with no gene match: 6. The germline V gene encodes CDR1 WSHSY and CDR2 SAAADI. This CDR3 has 14 residues. The CDR3 nucleotides read TGCGCCAGCAGTACAGGGGGCGCGGGCGAGACCCAGTACTTC. This sequence encodes CASSTGGAGETQYF.

V is TRBV27 and J is TRBJ1-5; D is unclear. The V and J ends lost 10 bases and 5 bases respectively, with 15 bases between them. CDR1 and CDR2 from the germline V gene are MNHEY and SMNVEV (reference sequence). The length of the CDR3 is 13 residues. For the CDR3, the DNA is TGTGCCACCTCCAACGGGTACGATCAGCCCCAGCATTTT. Translating it yields CATSNGYDQPQHF.

This clonotype appeared once. Possible read error: a much larger clone is one base away. The chain joins TRBV20-1 to TRBJ2-1; 8 positions agree with TRBD2. The CDR3 extends over 16 amino acids. The germline V gene encodes CDR1 DFQATT and CDR2 SNEGSKA (reference sequence). Here the CDR3 DNA reads TGCAGTGCTAGAGATACCAGCGGGAGTTCCTACAATGAGCAGCTCTTC. Protein product: CSARDTSGSSYNEQLF.

There are a few counts of this clonotype. The gene calls are TRBV9 and TRBJ1-3; 7 positions agree with TRBD1. Germline CDR1 reads SGDLS; CDR2 reads YYNGEE. The ends lost 6 bases at V and 0 bases at J; junction bases unmatched: 3. The CDR3 is 14 amino acids. The CDR3 nucleotides are TGTGCCAGCACCTGGGACAGCTCTGGAAACACCATATATTTT. Residues: CASTWDSSGNTIYF.

This clonotype was found once. The chain employs TRBV20-1 and TRBJ2-1; maybe TRBD1 (5 bases). Trimming cost V 6 bases and J 0 bases, with 12 bases left between them. This CDR3 contains 14 residues. Germline V lookup: CDR1 DFQATT, CDR2 SNEGSKA (reference sequence). The CDR3 is CSAPPDTSYNEQFF. DNA of the CDR3: TGCAGTGCACCACCGGACACCTCCTACAATGAGCAGTTCTTC.

In this sample, this clonotype turned up a few times. V and J are TRBV29-1 and TRBJ2-3, with D hard to call. Germline CDR1 is SQVTM and CDR2 is ANQGSEA. Trimming removed 5 bases from V and 1 base from J, with 13 bases in between. CDR3 length: 14 amino acids. CDR3 region: CSVPASVRTDTQYF. The CDR3, as DNA: TGCAGCGTTCCCGCCTCCGTTCGCACAGATACGCAGTATTTT.

The rearrangement joins TRBV9 to TRBJ2-3; perhaps TRBD2 as D (5 bases). CDR1 and CDR2 (germline): SGDLS, YYNGEE. The CDR3 is 17 amino acids. V was pared by 5 bases and J by 0 bases, with 19 bases between. The CDR3 DNA reads as TGTGCCAGCAGACCAGGTGGGCGGGCTACTAGCACAGATACGCAGTATTTT. Its protein is CASRPGGRATSTDTQYF.

This clonotype was counted ten times or more. This chain uses TRBV7-9 with TRBJ2-3, with 8 bases that match TRBD2. Germline V CDR1 and CDR2: SEHNR, FQNEAQ (reference sequence). V shed 8 bases and J 0 bases; nucleotides not matched to a gene: 4. The CDR3 sequence is 14 residues long. The CDR3 is CASQSGRSTDTQYF. CDR3 DNA: TGTGCCAGCCAGAGCGGGAGAAGCACAGATACGCAGTATTTT. Complete variable domain (other parts from reference TRBV7-9 and TRBJ2-3): DTGVSQNPRHKITKRGQNVTFRCDPISEHNRLYWYRQTLGQGPEFLTYFQNEAQLEKSRLLSDRFSAERPKGSFSTLEIQRTEQGDSAMYLCASQSGRSTDTQYFGPGTRLTVL.

The table lists this clonotype with many counts. The J gene is TRBJ2-5, the V gene TRBV18; D call uncertain. The germline V and J ends were trimmed by 8 bases and 0 bases, with 7 bases remaining between them. Looked up from germline, CDR1 is KGHSH and CDR2 is LQKENI. The CDR3 covers 12 residues. CDR3 bases: TGTGCCAGCAGTTTGAACCAAGAGACCCAGTACTTC. It is translated as CASSLNQETQYF.

This clonotype was observed a handful of times. This chain joins TRBV30 and TRBJ2-1; a possible D gene is TRBD2 (5 bases). Germline V gives CDR1 GTSNPN, CDR2 SVGIG (reference sequence). Trimming took 8 bases from V and 7 from J, leaving 15 bases between them. The CDR3 runs to 12 residues. The CDR3 spells CAGLGVGNEQFF. The CDR3 DNA is TGTGCCGGCCTCGGGGTGGGGAATGAGCAGTTCTTC.

The J gene is TRBJ1-2, the V gene TRBV29-1; D is unresolved. Trimming took off 7 bases at V and 4 bases at J, with 10 bases between the two ends. The germline CDR1 and CDR2 sequences are SQVTM and ANQGSEA. The CDR3 contains 11 residues. CDR3 loop: CSGITPYGYTF. The CDR3 DNA is TGCAGCGGAATAACCCCCTATGGCTACACCTTC.

This clonotype was picked up a small number of times. The V call is TRBV12-3 or TRBV12-4, the J call TRBJ1-3; no reliable D call. V dropped 6 bases and J dropped 4 bases, with 16 bases sitting between them. CDR3 length equals 15 residues. The CDR3 DNA is TGTGCCAGCAGCCAACGAAGGGTCAGGGGAAACACCATATATTTT. Its protein product is CASSQRRVRGNTIYF.

This clonotype was seen repeatedly, ten times or more. J is TRBJ2-7 and V is TRBV6-5; D not resolved. The CDR3 consists of 15 residues. Germline V gene sequence: CDR1 MNHEY, CDR2 SVGAGI. The ends were cut back, 0 bases at V and 7 bases at J, with 16 bases in the middle. The CDR3 reads CASSYSSPDSWEQYF. The CDR3 DNA reads as TGTGCCAGCAGTTACTCTTCGCCAGATTCGTGGGAGCAGTACTTC.

This clonotype was picked up many times. Written as DNA, the CDR3 is TGTGCCAGCAGTGAACTCGCAGCGGGATTCTACGAGCAGTACTTC. Translated, it gives CASSELAAGFYEQYF. The genes are TRBV2 and TRBJ2-7; TRBD2 matches 7 bases. This CDR3 spans 15 amino acids. V lost 2 bases, J lost 3 bases, and 7 bases stayed unmatched. Germline V gene data show CDR1 as SNHLY and CDR2 as FYNNEI. Filled out from reference TRBV2 and TRBJ2-7, the complete variable domain reads EPEVTQTPSHQVTQMGQEVILRCVPISNHLYFYWYRQILGQKVEFLVSFYNNEISEKSEIFDDQFSVERPDGSNFTLKIRSTKLEDSAMYFCASSELAAGFYEQYFGPGTRLTVT.